This entry lists 16 T cell receptor beta chains sequenced from one sample in a study of shared clonotypes between healthy human individuals. Only in-frame clones appear in the TCRdb table, and some are missing; sequencing was by immunoSEQ multiplex PCR. The profile covers roughly 760,000 clones, with approximately 79% appearing a single time and approximately 1.6% taken by the ten largest. Sequenced material: memory CD4+ T cells sorted from blood. Subset: CD45RA-negative fraction. The receptors here all came from a woman younger than 45 in good health.

The chain combines TRBV5-1 with TRBJ1-4; a possible D gene is TRBD1 (5 bases). The CDR3 covers 14 residues. CDR1 is SGHRS, CDR2 YFSETQ, per germline. Trimming removed 2 bases at V and 12 bases at J, with 17 bases between. The CDR3 here is CASSLRTSYGELFF. The DNA of the CDR3 is TGCGCCAGCAGCTTACGGACAAGTTATGGGGAACTGTTTTTT.

In its sample, this clone was seen once. The genes are TRBV5-5 and TRBJ2-5; 9 bases line up with TRBD2. The V segment lost 4 bases and the J segment 5 bases; nucleotides outside the gene matches: 12. Germline V gene data show CDR1 as SGHKS and CDR2 as YYEKEE (reference sequence). The CDR3 has 16 residues. CDR3 residues: CASSQGTSSPRETQYF. In nucleotides, the CDR3 is TGTGCCAGCAGCCAAGGGACTAGCTCCCCCCGGGAGACCCAGTACTTC.

The chain carries TRBV11-3 and TRBJ2-2; TRBD2 agrees at 8 bases. The CDR3 covers 15 residues. Germline values: CDR1 SGHNT, CDR2 YENEEA. V trimming: 3 bases; J trimming: 2 bases; junction bases outside the gene matches: 2. CDR3 sequence (DNA): TGTGCCAGCAGCTTTAGCGGGGTTAACACCGGGGAGCTGTTTTTT. Translating gives CASSFSGVNTGELFF.

The chain employs TRBV28 and TRBJ2-5; possibly TRBD1 for D (6 bases). The germline CDR1 and CDR2 sequences are MDHEN and SYDVKM. Trimming removed 6 bases at V and 7 bases at J, with 15 bases between. This CDR3 spans 13 amino acids. CDR3 bases: TGTGCCAGCAGCCGATACAGGGTTAGGACCCAGTACTTC. Translated, it gives CASSRYRVRTQYF.

The chain combines TRBV15 with TRBJ2-7, with D perhaps TRBD2 (5 bases). Germline loops: CDR1 LNHNV, CDR2 YYDKDF (reference sequence). V shed 0 bases and J shed 3 bases, with 15 bases lying between them. This CDR3 has 16 amino acids. This CDR3 is CATSRDREMPGYEQYF. Here the CDR3 DNA reads TGTGCCACCAGCAGAGATCGGGAAATGCCAGGCTACGAGCAGTACTTC.

The chain couples TRBV19 to TRBJ1-4; no clear D gene. This CDR3 region has 15 residues. Germline assignment: CDR1 LNHDA and CDR2 SQIVND (reference sequence). V gave up 1 base and J gave up 5 bases, with 11 bases separating them. The chain's CDR3 is CASSIVTPGNEKLFF. In DNA, the CDR3 is TGTGCCAGTAGTATAGTGACCCCTGGAAATGAAAAACTGTTTTTT.

The chain uses TRBV19 and TRBJ2-2; 12 bases fit TRBD2. The CDR3 contains 17 residues. CDR1 LNHDA and CDR2 SQIVND come from the germline V gene (reference sequence). V shed 6 bases and J 5 bases; nucleotides not matched to a gene: 10. The CDR3 here is CASSTNALAGGTGELFF. CDR3 coding DNA: TGTGCCAGTAGCACTAACGCACTAGCGGGAGGTACCGGGGAGCTGTTTTTT.

The chain uses TRBV5-1 and TRBJ1-5; TRBD1 agrees at 9 bases. The CDR3 consists of 14 residues. Germline V lookup: CDR1 SGHRS, CDR2 YFSETQ. V lost 4 bases and J lost 5; bases outside the gene matches: 4. In nucleotides, the CDR3 is TGCGCCAGCAGCCCTACAGGGGGCTATCAGCCCCAGCATTTT. It translates to CASSPTGGYQPQHF.

The V and J genes are TRBV27 and TRBJ2-3; 8 bases are a match to TRBD2. Per germline, CDR1 MNHEY and CDR2 SMNVEV (reference sequence). The CDR3 covers 15 residues. Trimming took 4 bases from V and 1 from J; bases not matched to a gene: 4. This CDR3 is CASSSPTSGTDTQYF. Here the CDR3 DNA reads TGTGCCAGCAGTTCGCCGACTAGCGGCACAGATACGCAGTATTTT.

V is TRBV5-1 and J is TRBJ2-2; 10 bases are a match to TRBD2. CDR1 and CDR2 from the germline V gene are SGHRS and YFSETQ. Losses at the gene ends were 0 bases for V and 5 bases for J; bases not matched to a gene: 4. This CDR3 spans 16 amino acids. CDR3 DNA sequence: TGCGCCAGCAGCTTGGATCTAGCGGGAGTTACCGGGGAGCTGTTTTTT. This gives the protein CASSLDLAGVTGELFF.

V and J are TRBV6-1 and TRBJ2-7; 9 bases fit TRBD2. Germline assignment: CDR1 MNHNS and CDR2 SASEGT. This CDR3 region has 13 residues. The trim removed 4 bases at V and 5 bases at J, leaving 3 bases unmatched. CDR3 amino acids: CASSVAGANEQYF. DNA of the CDR3: TGTGCCAGCAGTGTAGCGGGAGCAAACGAGCAGTACTTC.

The rearrangement links TRBV27 to TRBJ1-4, with 10 bases matching TRBD1. Germline trimming cut 5 bases from V and 0 bases from J; bases unmatched to any gene: 3. Germline CDR1 is MNHEY and CDR2 is SMNVEV (reference sequence). The CDR3 covers 16 residues. CDR3 bases: TGTGCCAGCAGTGACAGGGGGCCGGCAACTAATGAAAAACTGTTTTTT. This translates into CASSDRGPATNEKLFF.

The chain employs TRBV29-1 and TRBJ2-4; D is unresolved. From germline, CDR1 is SQVTM and CDR2 ANQGSEA. The V end was cut by 8 bases, the J end by 0 bases, with 11 bases between. CDR3 length equals 13 residues. The DNA of the CDR3 is TGCAGCCTTTTCGCATTAGCCAAAAACATTCAGTACTTC. It is translated as CSLFALAKNIQYF. The full variable domain, in which reference TRBV29-1 and TRBJ2-4 provide the parts outside the CDR3, is SAVISQKPSRDICQRGTSLTIQCQVDSQVTMMFWYRQQPGQSLTLIATANQGSEATYESGFVIDKFPISRPNLTFSTLTVSNMSPEDSSIYLCSLFALAKNIQYFGAGTRLSVL.

In DNA, the CDR3 is TGTGCCAGCAGCGGGACCTACACAGATACGCAGTATTTT. Encoded protein: CASSGTYTDTQYF. The gene calls are TRBV11-1 and TRBJ2-3, with D perhaps matching TRBD1 or TRBD2 (5 bases each). The germline V gene encodes CDR1 SGHAT and CDR2 FQDESV (reference sequence). CDR3 size: 13 residues. The V gene lost 5 bases and the J gene lost 2 bases, with 8 bases spanning the gap.

The V gene is TRBV2, the J gene TRBJ1-1; D is uncertain. This CDR3 has 15 amino acids. Trimming took 2 bases from V and 0 from J, leaving 10 bases between them. The germline V gene encodes CDR1 SNHLY and CDR2 FYNNEI. In DNA, the CDR3 is TGTGCCAGCAGTGAACGCAGGATAATGAACACTGAAGCTTTCTTT. It yields the protein CASSERRIMNTEAFF.

About this clone itself: This CDR3 is also generated by other DNA sequences in the sample. The rearrangement uses TRBV9 and TRBJ2-3; D call uncertain. V lost 0 bases, J lost 1 base, and 3 bases lay in between. The CDR3 consists of 13 residues. The germline gives CDR1 SGDLS, CDR2 YYNGEE. The CDR3 loop reads CASSVGGTDTQYF. CDR3 nucleotides: TGTGCCAGCAGCGTAGGCGGCACAGATACGCAGTATTTT.